This T cell receptor (beta chain) was captured in a study of regulatory T cells in long-lasting Graves disease. Overall study: For under 3 months, newly diagnosed Graves' patients had been taking antithyroid drugs.

Study-wide points: Persistent disease preferred TRBV28, TRBJ1-2 and TRBJ2-5.

For TCR beta, libraries came from iRepertoire HTBI primers and Arm-PCR of CDR3 regions. TCRdb processed the multiplex PCR reads anew with MiXCR; each CDR3 protein has one entry. Of some 400,000 distinct CDR3 sequences in the sample, about 16% were seen once. Regarding time point: newly diagnosed GD, antithyroid drugs for less than 3 months. From PBMCs, RNA was extracted and then used to make the TCR library. About this clonotype itself: Its antigen is currently unknown. Just one base apart from a much larger clone, this may be a read error.

Germline V gene data show CDR1 as SEHNR and CDR2 as FQNEAQ (reference sequence). CDR3 length: 13 residues. V was trimmed by 3 bases and J by 2 bases, leaving 5 bases between them. This sample also appeared in a second study, on T cells in Graves' hyperthyroidism and ophthalmopathy. As that study records: Researchers defined stable Graves' hyperthyroidism as no ophthalmopathy progression within 18 months.

The V and J genes are TRBV7-9 and TRBJ1-5; D uncertain. The starting material was peripheral blood mononuclear cells (PBMCs), obtained at new diagnosis, from a patient treated with antithyroid drugs. This sequence originates from a woman in her twenties or thirties with Graves disease. CDR3 DNA: TGTGCCAGCAGCTTTGTAGGCAATCAGCCCCAGCATTTT. It encodes CASSFVGNQPQHF.